This T cell receptor (beta chain) was captured in a study of T cell repertoires in cytomegalovirus infection. Study details: Indications came from public TCR beta signatures; they pointed to CMV infection and to a matching HLA type.

Each CDR3 protein gets one entry after TCRdb re-called the reads with MiXCR. The table records roughly 640,000 distinct CDR3 sequences, approximately 25% of them present only once. Whole-study results and caveats: Ex vivo responses were dominated by HLA-C-restricted CMV-specific TCR beta clonotypes. Cumulative frequency (of public TCR beta family members) identified carriers of CMV plus the relevant HLA.

The CDR3 is made up of 16 amino acids. Germline V gene lookup returns CDR1 MNHEY and CDR2 SVGEGT. Trimming took 6 bases from V and 4 from J, leaving 20 bases between them. With respect to this clonotype: As yet, its antigen is unknown.

Sequenced input: CD8+ T cells from PBMCs. The sequence was obtained from a human donor in good health (CMV status not recorded). Some clones in this sample may be carry-over from other donors' samples. The chain has TRBV6-2 or TRBV6-3 and TRBJ2-3; D might be TRBD1 (6 bases). CDR3 DNA sequence: TGTGCCAGCAGCCACCGGGACACTGCATTCCCAGATACGCAGTATTTT. It encodes CASSHRDTAFPDTQYF.